These T cell receptor beta chains were read from a single sample in a study of shared clonotypes between healthy human individuals. This table comes from immunoSEQ multiplex PCR, and its TCRdb copy is limited to in-frame clones, with some not included. The sample yields approximately 530,000 clones, approximately 94% seen once. The specimen sequenced was naive CD4+ T cells sorted from blood. The receptors derive from a woman younger than 45 in good health. Both conserved end residues are part of each CDR3. The D gene is left open where the match is weak. The listing skips clone size in some rows; elsewhere it reads once, few, many or a size class.

14,TRBJ2-3,once,TRBD2,TRBV18,CASSPSGNTDTQYF,TGTGCCAGCTCCCCTAGCGGGAACACAGATACGCAGTATTTT
13,TRBJ2-5,.,TRBD1,TRBV28,CASLDRVQETQYF,TGTGCCAGCTTAGACAGGGTCCAAGAGACCCAGTACTTC
15,TRBJ2-6,.,.,TRBV6-4,CASSLGSSGANVLTF,TGTGCCAGCAGCTTGGGGAGCTCTGGGGCCAACGTCCTGACTTTC
16,TRBJ1-2,few,TRBD1,TRBV4-1,CASSQVRRDRDHGYTF,TGCGCCAGCAGCCAAGTCCGACGGGACAGGGACCATGGCTACACCTTC
14,TRBJ2-7,.,TRBD1,TRBV5-1,CASSLRTGSSEQYF,TGCGCCAGCAGCTTGAGGACAGGATCGAGTGAGCAGTACTTC
15,TRBJ2-5,.,TRBD1,TRBV19,CASSITGTGARTQYF,TGTGCCAGTAGTATTACCGGGACAGGGGCCCGGACCCAGTACTTC
15,TRBJ2-2,.,TRBD1,TRBV7-9,CASSFLGTVTGELFF,TGTGCCAGCAGCTTTTTGGGGACAGTCACCGGGGAGCTGTTTTTT
16,TRBJ2-3,.,.,TRBV10-1,CASSDFAVYNTDTQYF,TGCGCCAGCAGTGATTTTGCAGTGTATAACACAGATACGCAGTATTTT
15,TRBJ2-4,.,.,TRBV14,CASSQGTKWRNIQYF,TGTGCCAGCAGCCAAGGGACAAAATGGAGAAACATTCAGTACTTC
15,TRBJ2-4,.,.,TRBV6-6,CASSYSVGEVRGQYF,TGTGCCAGCAGTTACTCAGTGGGAGAGGTTAGGGGTCAGTACTTC
14,TRBJ2-7,.,.,TRBV11-2,CASSRQFSTYEQYF,TGTGCCAGCAGCCGACAGTTCTCGACCTACGAGCAGTACTTC
13,TRBJ2-3,.,.,TRBV27,CASSLGTQDTQYF,TGTGCCAGCAGCCTCGGAACCCAAGATACGCAGTATTTT
16,TRBJ2-1,.,.,TRBV5-1,CASSLAGGSSYNEQFF,TGCGCCAGCAGCTTGGCCGGAGGGAGCTCCTACAATGAGCAGTTCTTC
17,TRBJ2-7,.,TRBD1,TRBV27,CASSLEGQTEVPYEQYF,TGTGCCAGCAGTTTAGAGGGACAGACTGAAGTCCCATACGAGCAGTACTTC
16,TRBJ1-5,.,.,TRBV15,CATSKNGGPVNQPQHF,TGTGCCACCAGCAAAAATGGAGGGCCGGTCAATCAGCCCCAGCATTTT
14,TRBJ2-3,.,TRBD1,TRBV13,CASSLTGNTDTQYF,TGTGCCAGCAGCTTGACAGGGAACACAGATACGCAGTATTTT
15,TRBJ2-1,.,.,TRBV5-1,CASSLATQANNEQFF,TGCGCCAGCAGCTTGGCCACTCAAGCGAACAATGAGCAGTTCTTC
16,TRBJ2-1,.,.,TRBV5-4,CASGGGVGVLGNEQFF,TGTGCCAGCGGGGGAGGCGTGGGAGTATTGGGCAATGAGCAGTTCTTC
15,TRBJ1-2,.,TRBD1,TRBV6-5,CASSYSTGGSYGYTF,TGTGCCAGCAGTTACTCGACAGGGGGCTCCTATGGCTACACCTTC
14,TRBJ1-1,.,.,TRBV29-1,CSVEDLRVRCEAFF,TGCAGCGTTGAAGATCTTCGGGTCAGGTGTGAAGCTTTCTTT
13,TRBJ2-7,few,.,TRBV9,CASSPSHAYEQYF,TGTGCCAGCAGTCCCAGCCATGCCTACGAGCAGTACTTC
14,TRBJ1-3,.,.,TRBV28,CASSLTGAGNTIYF,TGTGCCAGCAGTTTAACGGGGGCTGGAAACACCATATATTTT
16,TRBJ2-7,.,.,TRBV15,CATSRALGASSYEQYF,TGTGCCACCAGCAGGGCCTTGGGCGCGAGCTCCTACGAGCAGTACTTC
12,TRBJ2-7,once,.,TRBV2,CASSEAPYEQYF,TGTGCCAGCAGCGAGGCACCCTACGAGCAGTACTTC
15,TRBJ2-1,.,.,TRBV7-2,CASSLEGDSYNEQFF,TGTGCCAGCAGCTTAGAGGGGGACTCCTACAATGAGCAGTTCTTC
15,TRBJ1-6,.,.,TRBV5-4,CASSLDQYGGSPLHF,TGTGCCAGCAGCTTGGATCAATACGGGGGTTCACCCCTCCACTTT
13,TRBJ1-1,.,.,TRBV29-1,CSCEGGGNTEAFF,TGCAGCTGCGAGGGAGGGGGTAACACTGAAGCTTTCTTT
12,TRBJ1-2,few,.,TRBV7-9,CASSLGGRGYTF,TGTGCCAGCAGCTTGGGGGGTCGTGGCTACACCTTC
14,TRBJ2-7,.,TRBD2,TRBV28,CASSLAGGPHEQYF,TGTGCCAGCAGTTTAGCGGGAGGGCCCCACGAGCAGTACTTC
13,TRBJ2-6,.,.,TRBV19,CASRITGANVLTF,TGTGCCAGCAGAATTACTGGGGCCAACGTCCTGACTTTC
12,TRBJ2-5,.,.,TRBV5-8,CASSLAQETQYF,TGTGCCAGCAGCTTGGCCCAAGAGACCCAGTACTTC
15,TRBJ1-2,.,TRBD1,TRBV30,CAWSAHGTGELGYTF,TGTGCCTGGAGTGCCCACGGGACAGGGGAGCTCGGCTACACCTTC
13,TRBJ2-7,.,TRBD1,TRBV6-5,CASTTGGGNEQYF,TGTGCCAGCACAACAGGGGGTGGGAACGAGCAGTACTTC
15,TRBJ1-5,.,.,TRBV18,CASSPGERSDQPQHF,TGTGCCAGCTCACCGGGGGAGAGGTCCGATCAGCCCCAGCATTTT
16,TRBJ2-2,.,.,TRBV5-4,CASSPLGTGNTGELFF,TGTGCCAGCAGCCCGTTAGGTACGGGAAACACCGGGGAGCTGTTTTTT
13,TRBJ1-5,once,.,TRBV6-1,CASSLRGTQPQHF,TGTGCCAGCAGTCTACGAGGGACTCAGCCCCAGCATTTT
13,TRBJ2-7,.,.,TRBV28,CASKEHPAYEQYF,TGTGCCAGCAAGGAGCACCCGGCCTACGAGCAGTACTTC
14,TRBJ2-4,.,.,TRBV30,CAWDPLGTGNIQYF,TGTGCCTGGGATCCCCTGGGGACGGGAAACATTCAGTACTTC
12,TRBJ1-1,.,.,TRBV5-1,CASGRLNTEAFF,TGCGCCAGCGGACGGCTGAACACTGAAGCTTTCTTT
13,TRBJ2-2,.,.,TRBV10-3,CAIRTIGSGELFF,TGTGCCATCAGGACAATCGGTTCCGGGGAGCTGTTTTTT
22,TRBJ2-5,.,.,TRBV6-4,CASSDSNSRWTGAYGDQETQYF,TGTGCCAGCAGTGACTCGAACAGTAGATGGACGGGAGCTTACGGTGATCAAGAGACCCAGTACTTC
14,TRBJ2-7,.,TRBD1,TRBV28,CASSLGGLPGEQYF,TGTGCCAGCAGCCTAGGGGGCCTACCGGGGGAGCAGTACTTC
15,TRBJ2-2,.,TRBD1,TRBV28,CASSTTGGRTGELFF,TGTGCCAGCAGTACGACAGGGGGCCGCACCGGGGAGCTGTTTTTT
14,TRBJ1-2,.,.,TRBV6-1,CASRNPPEGYGYTF,TGTGCCAGCAGAAACCCACCCGAAGGGTATGGCTACACCTTC
16,TRBJ2-2,.,.,TRBV11-2,CASSRNREVNTGELFF,TGTGCCAGCAGCCGCAACAGGGAAGTGAACACCGGGGAGCTGTTTTTT
16,TRBJ2-1,.,TRBD2,TRBV2,CASSERRAGAYNEQFF,TGTGCCAGCAGTGAACGGCGAGCGGGGGCCTACAATGAGCAGTTCTTC
14,TRBJ2-7,.,.,TRBV9,CASSVVPGEVEQYF,TGTGCCAGCAGCGTAGTTCCGGGAGAGGTCGAGCAGTACTTC
15,TRBJ2-7,.,.,TRBV18,CASSPEKSQVYEQYF,TGTGCCAGCTCACCAGAGAAGTCGCAGGTCTACGAGCAGTACTTC
13,TRBJ1-4,.,.,TRBV28,CASSYEAGEKLFF,TGTGCCAGCAGCTACGAGGCCGGTGAAAAACTGTTTTTT
15,TRBJ2-1,.,TRBD2,TRBV5-1,CASSIPSGGYNEQFF,TGCGCCAGCAGCATACCTAGCGGGGGCTACAATGAGCAGTTCTTC
15,TRBJ2-7,.,.,TRBV30,CAWSVSRTRPYEQYF,TGTGCCTGGAGTGTATCAAGAACACGCCCCTACGAGCAGTACTTC
15,TRBJ2-6,.,.,TRBV5-1,CASNQGWIGANVLTF,TGCGCCAGCAACCAGGGGTGGATTGGGGCCAACGTCCTGACTTTC
15,TRBJ1-5,.,.,TRBV19,CASSLEQGGSQPQHF,TGTGCCAGTAGCTTAGAACAGGGAGGCAGCCAGCCCCAGCATTTT
14,TRBJ2-3,.,.,TRBV5-1,CASSPGIYTDTQYF,TGCGCCAGCAGCCCAGGGATCTACACAGATACGCAGTATTTT
13,TRBJ1-2,.,.,TRBV4-2,CASSQGAEESYTF,TGTGCCAGCAGCCAAGGGGCCGAGGAGTCCTACACCTTC
14,TRBJ2-3,once,.,TRBV5-1,CASSLGASTDTQYF,TGCGCCAGCAGCTTAGGAGCTAGCACAGATACGCAGTATTTT
16,TRBJ2-7,once,.,TRBV4-2,CASSQDNPSQSYEQYF,TGTGCCAGCAGCCAAGATAATCCTAGCCAGTCCTACGAGCAGTACTTC
16,TRBJ2-1,once,.,TRBV28,CASSGCFWARRNEQFF,TGTGCCAGCAGTGGATGTTTTTGGGCCAGGAGGAATGAGCAGTTCTTC
16,TRBJ1-1,.,TRBD1,TRBV10-3,CAIRRGQGTNGTEAFF,TGTGCCATCAGGAGGGGACAGGGGACGAATGGCACTGAAGCTTTCTTT
13,TRBJ2-3,.,TRBD2,TRBV25-1,CASGLAGVDTQYF,TGTGCCAGCGGACTAGCGGGAGTAGATACGCAGTATTTT